Listed below are T cell receptor beta chains from one sample, sequenced in a study of beta chain features in type 1 diabetes. Repertoires were generated with immunoSEQ multiplex PCR, while TCRdb's copy carries only in-frame clones and drops some. The sample holds about 250,000 clones; around 14% are singletons and the top ten take more than 0.02%. The sample comprised naive CD4+ T cells from blood. These receptors were collected from a woman in her thirties or forties in good health. Both conserved end residues are part of each CDR3. The D gene is left open where the match is weak. Size tells how often a clone was seen (once, few, many) or the class of an expanded clone, and some rows leave it out.

j_call | cdr3_length | clone_size | v_call | d_call | cdr3_nt | cdr3_aa
TRBJ2-2 | 17 | . | TRBV4-2 | TRBD2 | TGTGCCAGCAGCCATGGTAGCCTAGCGGGGGGGCCCGGGGAGCTGTTTTTT | CASSHGSLAGGPGELFF
TRBJ1-1 | 14 | . | TRBV29-1 | . | TGCAGCCCTTTTTATCCCGGGGTCGGGACTGAAGCTTTCTTT | CSPFYPGVGTEAFF
TRBJ2-1 | 16 | few | TRBV6-1 | TRBD2 | TGTGCCAGCAGTGAACTGGGTCTAGCGGGAAACAATGAGCAGTTCTTC | CASSELGLAGNNEQFF
TRBJ2-5 | 15 | few | TRBV6-1 | TRBD2 | TGTGCCAGCCGACTAGCTCAGCTCCTTGGGGAGACCCAGTACTTC | CASRLAQLLGETQYF
TRBJ1-2 | 16 | . | TRBV18 | TRBD1 | TGTGCCAGCTCCCCAGTGCCGGGACAGGGTCTATATGGCTACACCTTC | CASSPVPGQGLYGYTF
TRBJ1-2 | 15 | . | TRBV27 | . | TGTGCCAGCAGTTTACGGGGCGGGATTAACTATGGCTACACCTTC | CASSLRGGINYGYTF
TRBJ2-7 | 12 | . | TRBV7-9 | . | TGTGCCAGAGCCCTAAGGAGATACGAGCAGTACTTC | CARALRRYEQYF
TRBJ2-3 | 14 | . | TRBV18 | . | TGTGCCAGCTCACCTATACAGGAAACAGATACGCAGTATTTT | CASSPIQETDTQYF
TRBJ2-1 | 16 | few | TRBV5-1 | TRBD2 | TGCGCCAGCAGCTTGGCTAGCGGGGGGGCCCTGGATGAGCAGTTCTTC | CASSLASGGALDEQFF
TRBJ1-3 | 15 | few | TRBV7-9 | . | TGTGCCAGCAGCTCCATCTCGGGCTCTGGAAACACCATATATTTT | CASSSISGSGNTIYF
TRBJ2-7 | 16 | few | TRBV11-2 | TRBD1 | TGTGCCAGCAGGCCTCCGGGACAGGCTCTCTCCTACGAGCAGTACTTC | CASRPPGQALSYEQYF
TRBJ2-1 | 17 | few | TRBV9 | TRBD2 | TGTGCCAGCAGCCCCCGACTAGCGGGGGGGGGTTTGGATGAGCAGTTCTTC | CASSPRLAGGGLDEQFF
TRBJ2-5 | 14 | . | TRBV7-9 | TRBD2 | TGTGCCAGCAGCCGTGGACTAGCGGGGGAGACCCAGTACTTC | CASSRGLAGETQYF
TRBJ1-5 | 18 | few | TRBV7-9 | . | TGTGCCAGCAGCTCGGCTAGGGACTGGCCCCCGGCCGATCAGCCCCAGCATTTT | CASSSARDWPPADQPQHF
TRBJ2-7 | 15 | few | TRBV19 | TRBD1 | TGTGCCAGTAGTGCGGGTGGGACAGGTGCCTACGAGCAGTACTTC | CASSAGGTGAYEQYF
TRBJ2-3 | 13 | few | TRBV18 | . | TGTGCCAGCTCACCAAAACTAGACTATACGCAGTATTTT | CASSPKLDYTQYF
TRBJ2-7 | 16 | . | TRBV7-2 | TRBD1 | TGTGCCAGCAGCAAAGGGGTGGGGACAGCAGCCTACGAGCAGTACTTC | CASSKGVGTAAYEQYF
TRBJ2-4 | 17 | . | TRBV10-3 | . | TGTGCCATCAGTGAGTCGTTCTCAGGGATAGCCAAAAACATTCAGTACTTC | CAISESFSGIAKNIQYF
TRBJ2-1 | 16 | few | TRBV11-2 | TRBD2 | TGTGCCAGCAGCTTAAGACTAGCGGGATCCTACAATGAGCAGTTCTTC | CASSLRLAGSYNEQFF
TRBJ2-7 | 15 | few | TRBV5-1 | TRBD1 | TGCGCCAGCAGCTTGGCCCAGGGGGCGTCCTACGAGCAGTACTTC | CASSLAQGASYEQYF
TRBJ2-2 | 15 | . | TRBV7-9 | . | TGTGCCAGCAGCTTAGGTGGCAGAAACACCGGGGAGCTGTTTTTT | CASSLGGRNTGELFF
TRBJ2-7 | 14 | few | TRBV7-9 | . | TGTGCCAGCAGCTTCCAGGGCCTCCGGCACGAGCAGTACTTC | CASSFQGLRHEQYF
TRBJ2-1 | 15 | few | TRBV7-2 | TRBD2 | TGTGCCAGCCTAGATTGGCTAGCGGGGGGGAATGAGCAGTTCTTC | CASLDWLAGGNEQFF
TRBJ1-1 | 15 | few | TRBV28 | . | TGTGCCAGCGTCTCAGGGGCCACCCCCGGCACTGAAGCTTTCTTT | CASVSGATPGTEAFF
TRBJ2-3 | 14 | few | TRBV7-2 | TRBD2 | TGTGCCAGCAGCTTGACTAGCGGCACAGATACGCAGTATTTT | CASSLTSGTDTQYF
TRBJ2-3 | 16 | few | TRBV9 | TRBD2 | TGTGCCAGCAGCGTTGGGACTAGCGGGGTCACAGATACGCAGTATTTT | CASSVGTSGVTDTQYF
TRBJ2-2 | 15 | . | TRBV5-8 | . | TGTGCCAGCAGCTTGTACGGGTTAGGGGCCGGGGAGCTGTTTTTT | CASSLYGLGAGELFF
TRBJ1-2 | 14 | . | TRBV7-2 | . | TGTGCCAGCAGCTTAGGGGTACAGATGGATGGCTACACCTTC | CASSLGVQMDGYTF
TRBJ1-2 | 13 | . | TRBV5-1 | . | TGCGCCAGCAGCTTGGAAGGACTCTATGGCTACACCTTC | CASSLEGLYGYTF
TRBJ2-1 | 15 | . | TRBV5-1 | TRBD2 | TGCGCCAGCAGCTCCGGACTAGCGGACTACAATGAGCAGTTCTTC | CASSSGLADYNEQFF
TRBJ2-7 | 13 | . | TRBV6-6 | TRBD2 | TGTGCCAGCAACAGCGGGGGGTCCTACGAGCAGTACTTC | CASNSGGSYEQYF
TRBJ1-4 | 18 | few | TRBV5-8 | TRBD1 | TGTGCCAGCAGTTCGACCGGGACAGGGGGTGCAACTAATGAAAAACTGTTTTTT | CASSSTGTGGATNEKLFF
TRBJ2-7 | 13 | few | TRBV5-1 | . | TGCGCCAGCAGCCATCCTTCGGTCCACGAGCAGTACTTC | CASSHPSVHEQYF
TRBJ1-6 | 14 | . | TRBV5-6 | . | TGTGCCAGCAGCTTGAGCCACCACAATTCACCCCTCCACTTT | CASSLSHHNSPLHF
TRBJ1-2 | 15 | . | TRBV27 | TRBD1 | TGTGCCAGCGGCCTCCGCGGACAGGGCAACTATGGCTACACCTTC | CASGLRGQGNYGYTF
TRBJ1-2 | 17 | . | TRBV7-9 | . | TGTGCCAGCACCGAATGGGGGGGGGCGGACAAGAACTATGGCTACACCTTC | CASTEWGGADKNYGYTF
TRBJ2-5 | 17 | . | TRBV5-4 | . | TGTGCCAGCAGTCTTGGGTCCGGACGGAGGGTCCAAGAGACCCAGTACTTC | CASSLGSGRRVQETQYF
TRBJ2-3 | 14 | . | TRBV10-1 | . | TGCGCCAGCAGTGATTCGGGGATCACAGATACGCAGTATTTT | CASSDSGITDTQYF